The 10 T cell receptor beta chains below all came from one sample that was sequenced in a study of blood T cell repertoires in COVID-19. Assay: immunoSEQ multiplex PCR; the TCRdb copy retains only in-frame clones and omits some. Among just over 300,000 clones, 90% were seen once, and the ten largest hold 3.5% to 5%. Sequencing input: PBMCs or T cells enriched from blood (not recorded which). Receptor source: a woman younger than 35 with acute COVID-19.

CDR3 residues: CASSPSGLAGEETQYF. The CDR3, as DNA: TGTGCCAGCTCACCATCGGGACTAGCGGGAGAAGAGACCCAGTACTTC. The rearrangement links TRBV18 to TRBJ2-5; 14 bases align to TRBD2. The junction had 2 bases not matched to a gene; V was cut back by 2 bases and J by 3 bases. CDR1 and CDR2 (germline): KGHSH, LQKENI. The CDR3 length is 16 residues.

The rearrangement uses TRBV5-6 and TRBJ1-2; TRBD1 is a possible D gene (5 bases). Trimming removed 5 bases at V and 1 base at J, with 15 bases between. The length of the CDR3 is 15 residues. Germline CDR1 SGHDT, CDR2 YYEEEE. In nucleotides, the CDR3 is TGTGCCAGCAGGACACCGGGACTCTTTAACTATGGCTACACCTTC. Its protein is CASRTPGLFNYGYTF.

This clone is a singleton in its sample. J is TRBJ2-7 and V is TRBV5-8, with 7 bases aligning to TRBD1. Trimming removed 4 bases from V and 3 bases from J; junction bases left unmatched: 13. The V gene's germline CDR1 is SGHTS and CDR2 YDEGEE. This CDR3 is built from 16 residues. This CDR3 is CASSPLLPGQNYEQYF. Here the CDR3 DNA reads TGTGCCAGCAGCCCCTTACTACCGGGACAGAACTACGAGCAGTACTTC.

The chain employs TRBV6-5 and TRBJ2-7; D gene uncertain. The ends were cut back, 6 bases at V and 5 bases at J, with 8 bases in the middle. Germline loops: CDR1 MNHEY, CDR2 SVGAGI. CDR3 length: 11 amino acids. In DNA form, the CDR3 reads TGTGCCAGCAGCACTCCTCACGAGCAGTACTTC. Translating it yields CASSTPHEQYF.

The table lists this clone with a count of one. The chain couples TRBV11-2 to TRBJ1-6, with unresolved D. The germline V and J ends were trimmed by 5 bases and 7 bases, with 12 bases remaining between them. CDR1 is SGHAT and CDR2 is FQNNGV in the germline V gene. This CDR3 spans 14 amino acids. The CDR3 coding sequence is TGTGCCAGCAGCCGGGATTTAGGGAATTCACCCCTCCACTTT. Translation: CASSRDLGNSPLHF.

J is TRBJ2-1 and V is TRBV15, with TRBD2 as a possible D gene (5 bases). Germline V CDR1 and CDR2: LNHNV, YYDKDF (reference sequence). Between the trimmed V and J ends, which lost 5 bases and 0 bases, there was a span of 14 bases. There are 16 residues in the CDR3. Here the CDR3 reads CATSLRGLSSYNEQFF. CDR3 bases: TGTGCCACCAGCCTTAGAGGGCTGAGCTCCTACAATGAGCAGTTCTTC.

V and J are TRBV29-1 and TRBJ2-2; 7 nucleotides agree with TRBD2. Germline values: CDR1 SQVTM, CDR2 ANQGSEA. V gave up 1 base and J gave up 6 bases; unmatched junction bases: 11. CDR3 size: 16 residues. The CDR3 DNA follows: TGCAGCGTTGAAGTCGGCGGGAGTAGTTGGGCCGGGGAGCTGTTTTTT. Protein: CSVEVGGSSWAGELFF.

V is TRBV9 and J is TRBJ1-6; a possible D gene is TRBD1 (5 bases). The CDR3 runs to 14 residues. V shed 3 bases and J shed 8 bases, with 12 bases lying between them. Germline CDR1 SGDLS, CDR2 YYNGEE. The DNA for the CDR3 is TGTGCCAGCAGCGGGGTCAGGGAGGATTCACCCCTCCACTTT. Protein sequence: CASSGVREDSPLHF.

The V call is TRBV2, the J call TRBJ1-5, with D maybe TRBD1 (5 bases). Germline CDR1 is SNHLY and CDR2 is FYNNEI. This CDR3 region has 17 residues. Deletions cut 3 bases from V and 1 base from J, with 16 bases between. CDR3 region: CASSDPAPGPSNQPQHF. The CDR3 nucleotides are TGTGCCAGCAGTGACCCCGCCCCAGGGCCAAGCAATCAGCCCCAGCATTTT.

This sequence joins TRBV29-1 and TRBJ2-2; 10 bases align to TRBD1. After removal of 6 bases from V and 6 bases from J, the junction contained 7 bases not matched to a gene. Germline V gene lookup returns CDR1 SQVTM and CDR2 ANQGSEA. The CDR3 runs to 14 residues. The CDR3 reads CSVVRDRGSGELFF. CDR3 DNA sequence: TGCAGCGTCGTCCGGGACAGGGGTTCCGGGGAGCTGTTTTTT.